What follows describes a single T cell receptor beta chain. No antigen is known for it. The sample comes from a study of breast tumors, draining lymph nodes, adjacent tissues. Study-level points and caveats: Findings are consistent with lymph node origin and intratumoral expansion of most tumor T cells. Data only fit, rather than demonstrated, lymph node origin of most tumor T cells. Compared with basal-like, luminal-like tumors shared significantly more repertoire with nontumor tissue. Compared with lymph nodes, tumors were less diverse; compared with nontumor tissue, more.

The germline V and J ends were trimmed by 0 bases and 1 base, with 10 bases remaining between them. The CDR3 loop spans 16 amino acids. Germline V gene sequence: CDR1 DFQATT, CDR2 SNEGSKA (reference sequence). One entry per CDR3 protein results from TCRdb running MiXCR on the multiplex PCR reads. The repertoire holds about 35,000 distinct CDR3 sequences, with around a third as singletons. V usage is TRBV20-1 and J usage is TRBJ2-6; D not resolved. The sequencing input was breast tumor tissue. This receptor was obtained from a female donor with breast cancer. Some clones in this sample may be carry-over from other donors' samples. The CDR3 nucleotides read TGCAGTGCTAGAGATGATGAAGGGTCTGGGGCCAACGTCCTGACTTTC. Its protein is CSARDDEGSGANVLTF.